The TCR beta chain described here comes from a study of T cell repertoires in cytomegalovirus infection. As for the study in general: Carrying CMV and the relevant HLA type showed in public TCR beta signatures.

V lost 0 bases to trimming and J lost 4 bases, with 13 bases between them. Germline values: CDR1 LGHNA, CDR2 YSLEER. The length of the CDR3 is 15 residues. Study-wide results and caveats: Cumulative public TCR beta family frequency identified CMV carriers with the relevant HLA. The ex vivo response was dominated by HLA-C-restricted CMV-specific TCR beta clonotypes.

TCRdb processed the reads anew with MiXCR; each CDR3 protein has one entry. This table holds about 530,000 distinct CDR3 sequences, about a quarter found once. Turning to this clonotype: Its antigen is undetermined.

The rearrangement links TRBV4-3 to TRBJ2-7, with D tentatively TRBD2 (7 bases). Sequencing input: PBMCs. The receptor's source is a human donor in good health (CMV status not recorded). Some clones in this sample may be carry-over from other donors' samples. The DNA of the CDR3 is TGCGCCAGCAGCCAAGAACTACAGGGAGGGTACGAGCAGTACTTC. Translated, it gives CASSQELQGGYEQYF.